This section outlines one T cell receptor (beta chain) sequence together with its context. The target of this receptor is not known. It has no much larger one-base neighbor in the sample; base qualities were not kept. The data were produced on an Illumina HiSeq 1500. TCRdb reran the public reads through fastp at Q25 and MiXCR, keeping productive beta chains. Merged by CDR3 protein, the rows form single entries marked with the most common genes and DNA. This sample lists 250,000 to 400,000 distinct CDR3 sequences; around 25% were detected once. The ten largest clonotypes hold 13% of the sample. The CDR3, from cysteine to phenylalanine, totals 14 residues. Kept here is only the CDR3 DNA, which spans 42 bases and is read in frame from base 1. Germline trimming: 4 bases from V, 3 bases from J; junction bases outside gene matches: 9. As encoded in the germline V gene, CDR1 is SQVTM while CDR2 is ANQGSEA.

The data stem from a study of T cell repertoires in cytomegalovirus infection (dated by TCRdb to the late 2010s). Regarding the complete study: Recently identified HLA-C-restricted CMV epitopes, whose presentation resists viral immunomodulation, were targeted by peptide stimulations together with well-studied HLA-B-restricted epitopes. Donor HLA type was relevant to the analysis, because carriage of CMV infection together with the matching HLA type was indicated by public TCR beta signatures. What the authors observed across the whole study: The ex vivo response was dominated by HLA-C-restricted CMV-specific TCR beta clonotypes, which also provided the single most frequent clonotype in two of eight donors. In both this cohort and an independent cohort of 350 or so donors, the cumulative frequency of public TCR beta family members distinguished carriers of CMV infection plus the relevant HLA type.

The sample's treatment or condition label, in plain terms: in vitro stimulation with specific CMV peptide epitopes to enrich CMV-specific T cells. The rearranged chain carries TRBV29-1 and TRBJ2-7; 7 of the junction bases match TRBD2. This TCR came from a human donor in good health (CMV status not recorded). Some clones in this sample may be carry-over from other donors' samples. The sequencing here drew on cultured PBMCs, taken from culture after CMV antigen stimulation. Here the CDR3 is given as CSVAIGGVGYEQYF. At the DNA level, the sequence is TGCAGCGTTGCGATTGGGGGGGTAGGCTACGAGCAGTACTTC.